The 14 T cell receptor beta chains listed next were all sequenced from one sample in a study of T cell repertoires in cytomegalovirus infection. TCRdb used MiXCR to reprocess the reads, holding one entry per CDR3 protein. The sample has approximately 630,000 distinct CDR3 sequences; roughly 26% are singletons. What was sequenced was CD8+ T cells from PBMCs. Receptors originate from a human donor in good health (CMV status not recorded). Some clones in this sample may be carry-over from other donors' samples.

Ten or more counts support this clonotype. The chain is built from TRBV7-2 and TRBJ2-7; the D gene is possibly TRBD2 (5 bases). The CDR3 spans 15 residues. The ends were cut back, 5 bases at V and 5 bases at J, with 19 bases in the middle. In germline, CDR1 is SGHTA, CDR2 FQGNSA. CDR3 in amino acids: CASSHSNGVINEQYF. The CDR3 DNA reads TGTGCCAGCAGCCACTCTAACGGGGTTATCAACGAGCAGTACTTC. The full variable domain, in which reference TRBV7-2 and TRBJ2-7 provide the parts outside the CDR3, is GAGVSQSPSNKVTEKGKDVELRCDPISGHTALYWYRQSLGQGLEFLIYFQGNSAPDKSGLPSDRFSAERTGGSVSTLTIQRTQQEDSAVYLCASSHSNGVINEQYFGPGTRLTVT.

There are a few counts of this clonotype. This chain joins TRBV5-1 and TRBJ2-1; D is perhaps TRBD2 (6 bases). Germline-derived CDR1 and CDR2 are SGHRS and YFSETQ. CDR3 length: 16 residues. V shed 0 bases and J shed 10 bases, with 20 bases lying between them. The CDR3 loop reads CASSLGLGAGRDEQFF. The CDR3, as DNA: TGCGCCAGCAGCTTGGGACTAGGAGCTGGGCGGGACGAGCAGTTCTTC.

This clonotype has a handful of counts. The gene calls are TRBV10-3 and TRBJ2-2; maybe TRBD2 (5 bases). Germline lookup yields CDR1 ENHRY and CDR2 SYGVKD. The CDR3 sequence is 14 residues long. Trimming cost V 9 bases and J 7 bases, with 18 bases left between them. This CDR3 is CAILETPGGGELFF. The CDR3 bases are TGTGCCATTCTAGAGACCCCCGGAGGCGGGGAGCTGTTTTTT.

This clonotype occurred a few times. This chain connects TRBV28 to TRBJ2-3; 7 positions agree with TRBD1. Germline trimming cut 3 bases from V and 6 bases from J; bases unmatched to any gene: 12. The V gene's germline CDR1 is MDHEN and CDR2 SYDVKM. The CDR3 has 16 amino acids. This CDR3 reads CASSFIFQGVSDTQYF. The CDR3 coding sequence is TGTGCCAGCAGTTTTATATTCCAGGGGGTGTCGGATACGCAGTATTTT. Filled out from reference TRBV28 and TRBJ2-3, the complete variable domain reads DVKVTQSSRYLVKRTGEKVFLECVQDMDHENMFWYRQDPGLGLRLIYFSYDVKMKEKGDIPEGYSVSREKKERFSLILESASTNQTSMYLCASSFIFQGVSDTQYFGPGTRLTVL.

The chain carries TRBV7-6 and TRBJ2-1; D might be TRBD1 (6 bases). V was pared by 4 bases and J by 2 bases, with 18 bases between. The CDR3 runs to 17 residues. Germline CDR1 is SGHVS and CDR2 is FNYEAQ. The CDR3 DNA follows: TGTGCCAGCAGCTCCTGGACAGTTCAAAAACCCTACAATGAGCAGTTCTTC. This translates into CASSSWTVQKPYNEQFF.

This clonotype was counted only a few times. The chain recombines TRBV12-3 or TRBV12-4 with TRBJ2-1, with D perhaps given as TRBD1 or TRBD2 (5 bases each). Trimming took 6 bases from V and 3 from J, leaving 12 bases between them. CDR3 length: 14 residues. CDR3 sequence (DNA): TGTGCCAGCAGCCCGGGACCTCTCTACAATGAGCAGTTCTTC. Protein sequence: CASSPGPLYNEQFF.

The table lists this clonotype with many counts. The chain joins TRBV6-2 or TRBV6-3 to TRBJ2-7; 10 bases are shared with TRBD2. This CDR3 has 17 amino acids. The V and J ends lost 0 bases and 3 bases, in that order; junction bases with no gene match: 8. Germline V gene lookup returns CDR1 MNHEY and CDR2 SVGEGT. CDR3 DNA: TGTGCCAGCAGTTACTCGACACTAGCGGGGACCCTCTACGAGCAGTACGTC. It translates to CASSYSTLAGTLYEQYV.

This sequence joins TRBV6-5 and TRBJ2-1; tentatively, D is TRBD1 (6 bases). V gave up 6 bases and J gave up 6 bases, with 15 bases separating them. CDR3 size: 14 residues. CDR1 and CDR2 (germline): MNHEY, SVGAGI. The CDR3 loop reads CASRAQGSLNEQFF. The CDR3 bases are TGTGCCAGCAGAGCCCAGGGGAGTCTCAATGAGCAGTTCTTC.

The chain combines TRBV19 with TRBJ2-1, with D unclear. The germline V gene has CDR1 LNHDA and CDR2 SQIVND (reference sequence). V dropped 0 bases and J dropped 3 bases, with 9 bases sitting between them. The CDR3 is 15 residues long. CDR3 loop: CASSIDQESYNEQFF. The DNA for the CDR3 is TGTGCCAGTAGTATAGACCAGGAGAGCTACAATGAGCAGTTCTTC.

The rearrangement uses TRBV19 and TRBJ2-1; 9 nucleotides agree with TRBD1. Germline V gives CDR1 LNHDA, CDR2 SQIVND (reference sequence). This CDR3 region has 14 residues. V shed 7 bases, J shed 2 bases, and the junction held 3 bases outside the gene matches. The CDR3: CASKTGGPYNEQFF. CDR3 DNA sequence: TGTGCCAGTAAGACAGGGGGGCCCTACAATGAGCAGTTCTTC.

This clonotype was found a few times. The chain recombines TRBV13 with TRBJ2-1; 11 bases fit TRBD1. The J segment lost 8 bases and the V segment lost 5 bases, leaving 5 bases of the junction unmatched. The CDR3 extends over 14 amino acids. Germline V CDR1 and CDR2: PRHDT, FYEKMQ (reference sequence). The CDR3 reads CASSPGQGGHEQFF. The CDR3 nucleotides are TGTGCCAGCAGCCCGGGACAGGGGGGTCATGAGCAGTTCTTC. Variable domain in full (rest from reference TRBV13 and TRBJ2-1): AAGVIQSPRHLIKEKRETATLKCYPIPRHDTVYWYQQGPGQDPQFLISFYEKMQSDKGSIPDRFSAQQFSDYHSELNMSSLELGDSALYFCASSPGQGGHEQFFGPGTRLTVL.

Comments on this clonotype: This may arise from a read error, as a much more abundant clone is one base away. The chain has TRBV28 and TRBJ1-5; unclear D gene. The CDR3 spans 14 residues. Per the germline V gene, CDR1 is MDHEN and CDR2 is SYDVKM. V was trimmed by 5 bases and J by 5 bases, leaving 13 bases between them. The CDR3 sequence: CASSLPNDDQPQHF. The CDR3 nucleotides are TGTGCCAGCAGTCTACCCAATGACGATCAGCCCCAGCATTTT.

This chain joins TRBV5-1 and TRBJ1-6; TRBD1 agrees at 10 bases. The J segment lost 3 bases and the V segment lost 4 bases, leaving 4 bases of the junction unmatched. Germline V CDR1 and CDR2: SGHRS, YFSETQ. This CDR3 comprises 16 residues. The CDR3 coding sequence is TGCGCCAGCAGCAAGGGACAGGGGTTCTATAATTCACCCCTCCACTTT. The encoded protein is CASSKGQGFYNSPLHF.

This clonotype was observed many times. The chain links TRBV6-5 to TRBJ1-1; D perhaps matches TRBD1 (6 bases). V lost 0 bases and J 0 bases, leaving 17 bases between the germline ends. This CDR3 spans 18 amino acids. The germline gives CDR1 MNHEY, CDR2 SVGAGI. This CDR3 reads CASSYSMDRPLMNTEAFF. In DNA form, the CDR3 reads TGTGCCAGCAGTTACTCGATGGACAGACCTCTCATGAACACTGAAGCTTTCTTT.